The clone carrying this T cell receptor beta chain turned up a few times. Its matching antigen is unknown. This sample stems from a study of T-cell memory formation after mild COVID-19. General observations from the study: There was no confirmation that second-wave clones peaking on day 37 were SARS-CoV-2 specific. Some responding clones appeared in pre-infection memory, suggesting cross-reactive memory joined.

V gave up 0 bases and J gave up 2 bases, with 13 bases separating them. The length of the CDR3 is 16 residues. Germline CDR1 is LGHNA and CDR2 is YSLEER. Constant-segment primers and 5'RACE yielded cDNA libraries for TCR alpha and TCR beta, each carrying sample barcodes and UMIs. Via MiXCR, TCRdb re-called the 5' RACE reads, giving one row per CDR3 protein. The sample has 150,000 or so distinct CDR3 sequences; 11% are singletons. The specimen was PBMCs or a T cell subset sorted from them (not recorded which). The gene calls are TRBV4-3 and TRBJ2-5; no firm D call. The origin of this receptor is a young man who had mild COVID-19 (a few samples of this study predate the infection). Cell type and time point are not known. Here the CDR3 reads CASSQETKRRQETQYF. The CDR3 nucleotides are TGCGCCAGCAGCCAAGAAACAAAACGAAGGCAAGAGACCCAGTACTTC.